This TCR beta chain was obtained from a study of shared clonotypes between healthy human individuals. Study conclusions and caveats: In general, naive subsets displayed greater estimated richness than memory subsets did. Some clonotypes were shared by all four sorted-subset donors, while others were not shared. The non-shared ones had lower generation probabilities than the shared ones.

A word on this clone: Its antigen is unknown.

Sequenced by immunoSEQ multiplex PCR; TCRdb stores in-frame clones only, minus some. The sample records 450,000 to 700,000 clones, roughly 95% being singletons. The naive CD8 population came from CD45RO-negative cells selected for CCR7, without terminally differentiated effector memory CD45RA+ cells. The sequenced sample was naive CD8+ T cells sorted from blood. The TCR sequence derives from a woman in her 30s in good health.

The CDR3 DNA follows: TGTGCCAGCAGCCCGACAGGGGGAAATTCACCCCTCCACTTT. Protein sequence: CASSPTGGNSPLHF. V usage is TRBV7-9 and J usage is TRBJ1-6; TRBD1 matches at 9 bases. The junction had 3 bases not matched to a gene; V was cut back by 5 bases and J by 7 bases. The germline V gene encodes CDR1 SEHNR and CDR2 FQNEAQ (reference sequence). The CDR3 has 14 amino acids.